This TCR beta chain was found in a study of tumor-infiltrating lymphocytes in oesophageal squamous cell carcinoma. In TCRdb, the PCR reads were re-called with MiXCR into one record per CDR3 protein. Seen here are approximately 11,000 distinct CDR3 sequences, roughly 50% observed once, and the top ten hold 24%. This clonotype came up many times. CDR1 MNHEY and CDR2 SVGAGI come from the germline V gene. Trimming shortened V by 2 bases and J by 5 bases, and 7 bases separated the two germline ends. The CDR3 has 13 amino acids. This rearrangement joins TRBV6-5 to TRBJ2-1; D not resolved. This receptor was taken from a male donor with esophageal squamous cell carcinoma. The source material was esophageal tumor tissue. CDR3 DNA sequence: TGTGCCAGCAGTTACAGGGTCGACAATGAGCAGTTCTTC. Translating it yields CASSYRVDNEQFF.